The source of this T cell receptor beta chain is a study of CD4 T cells in relation to SARS-CoV-2 and coronaviruses. Sequenced by immunoSEQ multiplex PCR; TCRdb stores in-frame clones only, minus some. The sample records 29,000 or so clones, nearly 80% being singletons. Study findings and constraints: Each donor contributed either pre-pandemic or post-infection samples, not both.

Germline lookup yields CDR1 LGHDT and CDR2 YNNKEL (reference sequence). V lost 4 bases to trimming and J lost 3 bases, with 18 bases between them. This CDR3 comprises 16 residues. Before the COVID-19 pandemic, during about 2011-2018, CD4+ T cells were taken from unexposed donors. CD4+ T cells were isolated from the cells after 10 days of culture. As for this clone: Antigen unknown.

The chain employs TRBV3-1 (or the pseudogene TRBV3-2) and TRBJ1-2; D is perhaps TRBD1 (5 bases). This clonotype was obtained from a human donor in good health. Source material: CD4+ T cells from PBMCs, cultured in vitro. The CDR3 region has the DNA TGTGCCAGCAGCCCCGGGGCACTCCGCTCTCACTATGGCTACACCTTC. Translation gives CASSPGALRSHYGYTF.